These 21 T cell receptor beta chains came from one sample sequenced in a study of blood T cell repertoires in COVID-19 (dated by TCRdb to about 2020). The library was produced with the immunoSEQ multiplex PCR assay. Entries here come from immuneACCESS through TCRdb and include only in-frame sequences with V and J called. Some clones fail to appear in such tables; in the studies checked, an unresolved V gene covers under half of the shortfall, and the cause of the remainder is unknown. The sample table holds some 60,000 clones, of which roughly four fifths were seen once. Of the sample, about 12% is held by the ten largest clones. Sequencing input: peripheral blood. The receptor source for this set is a human donor in a cohort sampled during active COVID-19.

The CDR3 sequence: CASSQTSGAYEQYF. The CDR3 DNA reads as TGTGCCAGCAGCCAGACTAGCGGGGCGTACGAGCAGTACTTC. The gene calls are TRBV3-1 (or the pseudogene TRBV3-2) and TRBJ2-7; 11 bases line up with TRBD2. The CDR3 runs to 14 residues. Germline V gives CDR1 LGHDT, CDR2 YNNKEL (reference sequence). V lost 3 bases to trimming and J lost 4 bases; unmatched junction nucleotides: 2.

A single count supports this clone. DNA for the CDR3: TGCGCCAGCAGCCCACAGGGTGTAAGTGGAAACACCATATATTTT. Protein: CASSPQGVSGNTIYF. This rearrangement joins TRBV4-1 to TRBJ1-3; TRBD1 might be the D (6 bases). V shed 4 bases and J shed 3 bases, with 13 bases lying between them. The CDR3 runs 15 residues. Germline loops: CDR1 MGHRA, CDR2 YSYEKL.

This chain links TRBV7-7 with TRBJ2-1; weak D call: TRBD2 (6 bases). The germline CDR1 and CDR2 sequences are SSHAT and FNYEAQ (reference sequence). CDR3 length: 17 amino acids. Deletions cut 0 bases from V and 8 bases from J, with 20 bases between. The CDR3 sequence: CASSLAGGGSGVDEQFF. The CDR3 nucleotides read TGTGCCAGCAGCTTAGCGGGCGGAGGTAGCGGCGTGGATGAGCAGTTCTTC.

The V call is TRBV19, the J call TRBJ1-4; D is uncertain. The ends were cut back, 3 bases at V and 2 bases at J, with 10 bases in the middle. This CDR3 is 15 amino acids long. Germline V gene lookup returns CDR1 LNHDA and CDR2 SQIVND (reference sequence). CDR3 amino acids: CASSISGDTNEKLFF. CDR3 DNA sequence: TGTGCCAGTAGTATCAGCGGGGATACTAATGAAAAACTGTTTTTT.

This rearrangement joins TRBV28 to TRBJ2-2, with 7 nucleotides matching TRBD1. Germline CDR1 MDHEN, CDR2 SYDVKM. V shed 6 bases and J 5 bases; nucleotides not matched to a gene: 12. The CDR3 sequence is 16 residues long. In DNA form, the CDR3 reads TGTGCCAGCAGGCCCCGGACAGGTGGATTTACCGGGGAGCTGTTTTTT. Translated, it gives CASRPRTGGFTGELFF. The variable domain in full, with the rest retrieved from reference TRBV28 and TRBJ2-2, is DVKVTQSSRYLVKRTGEKVFLECVQDMDHENMFWYRQDPGLGLRLIYFSYDVKMKEKGDIPEGYSVSREKKERFSLILESASTNQTSMYLCASRPRTGGFTGELFFGEGSRLTVL.

This chain connects TRBV5-1 to TRBJ1-2; 9 bases agree with TRBD1. Germline CDR1 and CDR2: SGHRS and YFSETQ. V shed 0 bases and J 8 bases; nucleotides not matched to a gene: 5. This CDR3 has 14 amino acids. The CDR3 DNA follows: TGCGCCAGCAGCTTGGTTGGACAGGGGATCGGCTACACCTTC. Translation: CASSLVGQGIGYTF.

The gene calls are TRBV7-8 and TRBJ2-6, with D perhaps TRBD2 (7 bases). V lost 4 bases and J 0 bases, leaving 16 bases between the germline ends. The CDR3 totals 18 residues. In germline, CDR1 is SGHVS, CDR2 FQNEAQ. CDR3 protein: CASSSERGHPSGANVLTF. CDR3 DNA: TGTGCCAGCAGCTCCGAGCGGGGACACCCCTCTGGGGCCAACGTCCTGACTTTC.

The rearrangement uses TRBV5-5 and TRBJ1-5; tentative D call: TRBD1 (6 bases). Per germline, CDR1 SGHKS and CDR2 YYEKEE (reference sequence). V was pared by 4 bases and J by 0 bases, with 20 bases between. The length of the CDR3 is 18 residues. The CDR3: CASSPERGGTYSNQPQHF. The CDR3 bases are TGTGCCAGCAGCCCGGAGAGGGGGGGAACTTATAGCAATCAGCCCCAGCATTTT.

This clone was seen a handful of times. The J gene is TRBJ2-7, the V gene TRBV7-9; 7 bases are a match to TRBD2. The germline CDR1 and CDR2 sequences are SEHNR and FQNEAQ (reference sequence). This CDR3 contains 12 residues. V gave up 8 bases and J gave up 3 bases; unmatched junction bases: 4. The CDR3 nucleotides are TGTGCCAGCGTCTCGGGGGGCTACGAGCAGTACGTC. Translated, it gives CASVSGGYEQYV.

J is TRBJ2-1 and V is TRBV12-3 or TRBV12-4, with D uncertain. This CDR3 is built from 11 residues. V was pared by 6 bases and J by 3 bases, with 3 bases between. CDR3 protein: CASSSYNEQFF. CDR3 in DNA: TGTGCCAGCAGCAGCTACAATGAGCAGTTCTTC.

The chain combines TRBV19 with TRBJ2-3, with 10 positions matching TRBD1. The CDR3 extends over 15 amino acids. Trimming at V came to 7 bases and at J to 4 bases, leaving 8 bases not matched to a gene. Germline CDR1 LNHDA, CDR2 SQIVND (reference sequence). For the CDR3, the DNA is TGTGCCAGTATGAGGACAGGGGGGCCATCAGATACGCAGTATTTT. The encoded protein is CASMRTGGPSDTQYF.

This clone has a single count. The chain employs TRBV6-5 and TRBJ2-5; TRBD2 might be the D (7 bases). Between the trimmed V and J ends, which lost 8 bases and 1 base, there was a span of 14 bases. Germline-derived CDR1 and CDR2 are MNHEY and SVGAGI. The CDR3 contains 14 residues. The DNA for the CDR3 is TGTGCCAGCTGGCGGGGGCTCCTCCAAGAGACCCAGTACTTC. Its protein product is CASWRGLLQETQYF.

The chain joins TRBV5-8 to TRBJ2-3; the match to TRBD2 covers 11 bases. Germline CDR1 and CDR2: SGHTS and YDEGEE. The ends lost 4 bases at V and 6 bases at J; junction bases unmatched: 10. CDR3 length: 16 residues. In nucleotides, the CDR3 is TGTGCCAGCAGCATAGGGACTAGCGGACCCAAGGATACGCAGTATTTT. Protein: CASSIGTSGPKDTQYF.

V is TRBV18 and J is TRBJ1-1; D is ambiguous. Germline-derived CDR1 and CDR2 are KGHSH and LQKENI. The CDR3 runs 16 residues. Trimming left V 3 bases short and J 5 bases short, with 19 bases between. CDR3 amino acids: CASSPPMSSGRTEAFF. The CDR3 DNA is TGTGCCAGCTCACCCCCCATGAGCTCCGGTCGGACTGAAGCTTTCTTT.

This chain uses TRBV19 with TRBJ1-6; D unclear. Germline values: CDR1 LNHDA, CDR2 SQIVND (reference sequence). The ends were cut back, 1 base at V and 6 bases at J, with 7 bases in the middle. This CDR3 comprises 14 residues. CDR3 region: CASSIGGSNSPLHF. CDR3 bases: TGTGCCAGTAGTATAGGAGGGAGTAATTCACCCCTCCACTTT.

The J gene is TRBJ2-2, the V gene TRBV19; D is perhaps TRBD2 (7 bases). This CDR3 has 16 residues. Germline V gene data show CDR1 as LNHDA and CDR2 as SQIVND (reference sequence). Deletions cut 6 bases from V and 5 bases from J, with 19 bases between. The CDR3 reads CASSGLRGAKTGELFF. CDR3 in DNA: TGTGCCAGTAGCGGGCTCCGGGGGGCAAAGACCGGGGAGCTGTTTTTT.

The V gene is TRBV5-4, the J gene TRBJ2-5; possible D gene TRBD2, 5 bases. The CDR3 length is 12 residues. Germline CDR1 and CDR2: SGHNT and YYREEE (reference sequence). Trimming took 4 bases from V and 5 from J, leaving 9 bases between them. CDR3 bases: TGTGCCAGCAGCCCCTGGAGGGAGACCCAGTACTTC. It yields the protein CASSPWRETQYF.

This sequence joins TRBV6-8 and TRBJ2-2; 8 bases align to TRBD1. Germline assignment: CDR1 MNHGY and CDR2 SAAAGT. Unmatched junction bases numbered 11, after V lost 2 bases and J lost 3 bases. CDR3 length: 18 amino acids. CDR3 in DNA: TGTGCCAGCAGTTACCAGGGGGCTTTAGAAAGGGACACCGGGGAGCTGTTTTTT. Amino acid sequence: CASSYQGALERDTGELFF.

J is TRBJ1-1 and V is TRBV3-1 (or the pseudogene TRBV3-2), with TRBD1 matching 8 bases. In germline, CDR1 is LGHDT, CDR2 YNNKEL (reference sequence). This CDR3 region has 15 residues. J gave up 2 bases and V 4 bases, and 6 bases lay outside the gene matches. This chain's CDR3 is CASSRRTGINTEAFF. In nucleotides, the CDR3 is TGTGCCAGCAGCCGACGGACAGGGATCAACACTGAAGCTTTCTTT.

The genes are TRBV3-1 (or the pseudogene TRBV3-2) and TRBJ2-7; 10 bases align to TRBD2. Germline CDR1 and CDR2: LGHDT and YNNKEL (reference sequence). The J segment lost 2 bases and the V segment lost 6 bases, leaving 4 bases of the junction unmatched. The CDR3 runs to 14 residues. The CDR3 here is CASRPSGGAYEQYF. The CDR3 nucleotides read TGTGCCAGCAGGCCGAGCGGGGGGGCCTACGAGCAGTACTTC.

The chain joins TRBV3-1 (or the pseudogene TRBV3-2) to TRBJ2-5, with TRBD2 matching over 7 bases. Unmatched junction bases numbered 8, after V lost 0 bases and J lost 4 bases. Germline V gene sequence: CDR1 LGHDT, CDR2 YNNKEL (reference sequence). The CDR3 consists of 16 residues. CDR3 sequence reads: CASSQDRGGLGETQYF. CDR3 nucleotide sequence: TGTGCCAGCAGCCAAGATCGAGGTGGACTAGGAGAGACCCAGTACTTC.